The clone carrying this T cell receptor (beta chain) has only a few counts. Its specificity is unknown. These data originate in a study of CD8 T cells in ankylosing spondylitis. Study-wide findings and caveats: One TCR beta motif, made up of 7 or 8 highly homologous variants, appeared characteristic of ankylosing spondylitis blood. Researchers reportedly found disease-linked clones significantly enriched in matched ankylosing spondylitis synovial fluid.

Researchers built TCR beta libraries using quantitative 5'-RACE with molecular barcodes. TCRdb fed the 5' RACE reads into MiXCR, producing one record per CDR3 protein. The sample yields 400,000 or so distinct CDR3 sequences, roughly a quarter seen once. Sequences were obtained from blood, either unsorted or a sorted T cell fraction (not recorded which). The source is a male donor with ankylosing spondylitis.

CDR3 loop: CSARDPRTTNEKLFF. CDR3 in DNA: TGCAGTGCTAGAGATCCCCGGACAACTAATGAAAAACTGTTTTTT. The V call is TRBV20-1, the J call TRBJ1-4; D unresolved. Germline lookup yields CDR1 DFQATT and CDR2 SNEGSKA (reference sequence). The V end was cut by 0 bases, the J end by 0 bases, with 8 bases between. The CDR3 is made up of 15 amino acids.